The clone carrying this TCR beta chain was observed a handful of times. Its antigen is undetermined. Assay used: immunoSEQ multiplex PCR; TCRdb lists only in-frame clones, some missing. This sample yields about 92,000 clones, of which 85% to 90% are seen a single time; about 10% belongs to the top ten. This sample is part of a study of T cell responses to AZD1222 COVID-19 vaccine. The study's findings and limits: Researchers report vaccine-associated CD4 TCRs spanning spike, with dominance at 160-218 and 743-854. Researchers took repertoire samples only after the peak T cell response had come. Clonal diversity may have been underestimated, and the donors were mostly white British, with more females than males.

The TCR comes from an adult in good health. This specimen was peripheral blood, taken on day 0 of AZD1222 vaccination.

In DNA, the CDR3 is TGTGCCAGCCAATATGGGACAGGGGACGAGCAGTACTTC. Translated, it gives CASQYGTGDEQYF. The chain is built from TRBV2 and TRBJ2-7; 10 bases align to TRBD1. The length of the CDR3 is 13 residues. J lost 5 bases, V lost 8 bases, and 6 bases had no gene match. Germline values: CDR1 SNHLY, CDR2 FYNNEI.